What follows is one TCR beta chain and its context. Its antigen is not yet known. Base qualities are missing; no much larger clone stands one base away. This sample stems from a study of cytomegalovirus exposure and HLA in healthy donors (dated by TCRdb to the late 2010s). About the investigation overall: An earlier analysis of roughly 610 of the donors reported approximately 280 Gb of sequence data and 95 million to 120 million unique TCR beta sequences obtained from about 180 million T cells. An early release that covered 500 to 800 HLA-typed donors contained about 300 gigabases of sequencing data and 70 million to 100 million unique TCR sequences. Among the roughly 400 genotyped donors, approximately 81% belonged to the genetic ancestry cluster associated with self-reported Caucasian donors. The study aimed to test whether cataloging public T cell receptors could reveal signatures of past pathogen exposure. Using immunosequencing, the study profiled T cell repertoires from about 610 subjects and related those repertoires to cytomegalovirus serostatus. Besides the first cohort of hundreds of subjects, a separate validation cohort made up of roughly 120 different subjects was used. To predict cytomegalovirus infection status, the study brought together high-throughput TCR immunosequencing, statistical association of individual TCRs with disease status, and machine learning. In a later analysis, previously published TCR beta repertoires from about 640 donors were re-analyzed and high-resolution HLA genotyping was added so that TCR occurrence patterns could be studied. In the later analysis, no new phenotypic data were used to find candidate immune exposures; instead, reliance was placed on TCR beta sequences and their occurrence across donors. To decide whether each TCR beta V gene segment behaved as functional or pseudogenic, an earlier analysis of fewer than 750 of the donors relied on high-throughput TCR beta sequencing. Donor age, sex, ethnicity and CMV serostatus were compiled together with the repertoire data. In a later genetic analysis, genome-wide SNP genotypes for about 65% of the roughly 700 donors were used, and that subset was treated as a discovery cohort. Every discovery cohort repertoire had been produced on one sequencing platform. HLA typing covered class I and class II loci at four-digit resolution. The number of donors typed differed by locus, with 629-630 for A, B, C, DRB1 and DQB1, roughly 520 for DQA1, 600 to 610 for DPA1, and some 470 for DPB1. Roughly 5 DR-DQ haplotypes were treated as single units for association and clustering because of strong linkage in the cohort. Among a few hundred genotyped donors of the cohort, an average of approximately 240,000 unique TCR beta nucleotide sequences were sequenced per donor, around 18% of them non-productive. The research as a whole found: HLA typing was unavailable for some donors at each locus, so association tests used only the typed subset. The sequencing pipeline was judged likely to have produced a cluster of highly shared sequence variants as a technical artifact. Most TCR sequences were seen in very few donors, while some public TCRs were found in many individuals. Because counts were too low, 15 to 20 rarely observed V segments, including chromosome 9 orphons, were excluded from the earlier analysis of around 590 of the donors. In a later genetic analysis, fewer N-insertions in productive TCRs were reported among donors in an Asian-associated ancestry cluster than the roughly 710-donor mean. The classifier was reported to diagnose cytomegalovirus status with high specificity and sensitivity in both the original and validation cohorts. Roughly uniform sequencing depth across donors was assumed in presence/absence analyses, although this assumption may not hold. In a later analysis, TCR association rates were found to vary across HLA loci, with the most associated TCRs seen for DRB1 alleles and the fewest for HLA-C alleles. Only TCR beta chains were sequenced in this cohort, and the absence of alpha or paired-chain data limited detectable features. Compared with equally common non-associated chains, HLA-associated TCR beta chains in a later analysis were more clonally expanded and had lower generation probabilities. A further reported finding was that TCR beta sequences accurately predicted the HLA-A and HLA-B alleles for most subjects in the first cohort. Most CMV-associated TCR beta chains appeared to be HLA-restricted in a later analysis, and the HLA associations seemed to be driven largely by CMV exposure. Linkage disequilibrium might explain the correlated functional status among segregating V segments, but an unknown experimental factor could not be excluded. Broadly in line with IMGT annotations, most TCR beta V segments showed up in productive rearrangements about 87% or about 30% of the time in an earlier analysis of several hundred of the donors. The authors suggested that the approach could potentially be extended to other disease states and immunological phenotypes. Assigning TCR associations to individual alleles was difficult when HLA alleles, especially DR and DQ, strongly co-occurred. The only immune exposure information available for the cohort was CMV serostatus. Several of the top co-occurrence clusters appeared to be linked to parvovirus B19, influenza, CMV and Epstein-Barr virus, according to a later analysis. In a later genetic analysis, a missense DCLRE1C variant was associated with V-gene and J-gene trimming of TCR beta chains, and the association was replicated in an independent cohort. A later analysis associated 15,000 to 20,000 TCR beta sequences with specific HLA alleles at a false discovery rate of 0.05. In vitro tests confirmed that a few of the cytomegalovirus-associated TCR beta chains recognize cytomegalovirus antigens. In the study, roughly 160 TCR beta chains were listed as associated with cytomegalovirus.

The library was built by means of the immunoSEQ multiplex PCR assay. The multiplex PCR relied on a mix of 60 forward primers for TCR Vbeta segments and 13 reverse primers for TCR Jbeta segments. A multiplex PCR assay on genomic DNA amplified the CDR3 region of rearranged TCR beta genes. The amplified TCR beta libraries were sequenced on the Illumina HiSeq System as 87-base-pair reads. The authors processed their data as follows. In a later analysis, some 80 million unique TCR beta chains were counted across the 650 to 750 repertoires, and roughly 10 million of these chains were shared by at least two donors. To remove PCR and sequencing errors, raw reads were error-corrected and collapsed into unique sequences using a nearest-neighbor algorithm that merged closely related sequences. Alignment of CDR3 sequences to IMGT reference sequences was used to assign V, D and J gene segments. Each retained sequence needed at least a six-nucleotide match to both a V gene segment and a J gene segment. Rearrangements were classified as productive when the CDR3 lacked stop codons and remained in frame with V and J, and all other rearrangements were classified as non-productive. Following IMGT convention, CDR3 was defined as the stretch from the second conserved V-encoded cysteine to the conserved J-encoded phenylalanine. In an earlier analysis of around 640 of the donors, sequences lacking an unambiguous match to a single V gene segment were excluded. An earlier analysis of fewer than 750 of the donors classified V segments as functional when productive rearrangements were above 56.7% and as segregating when the standard deviation between donors was above 5%. To diagnose cytomegalovirus status from the catalog of TCR beta chain sequences, a statistical classification framework was built. V and J gene assignment, in a later analysis, came from comparing TCR nucleotide sequences with IMGT/GENE-DB human TR gene sequences. Using the TCRdist pipeline, a later analysis assigned CDR3 sequences along with most-parsimonious VDJ recombination scenarios. A later analysis defined each TCR beta chain by its CDR3 amino acid sequence plus V-gene family, and excluded reads lacking a unique V-gene family. A later analysis removed nearly 600 highly shared, low-generation-probability nucleotide sequences to deal with suspected cross-contamination and a sequencing artifact. In a later analysis, a clonal expansion index was calculated for each public chain from normalized within-repertoire ranks of inferred template counts. In a later analysis, generation probabilities were computed using a VDJ recombination model fitted to out-of-frame rearrangements, and the results were checked against IGoR. In a later analysis, hypergeometric tests were used to score TCR-TCR, TCR-HLA and TCR-CMV co-occurrence, with a repertoire-size bias correction applied to TCR pairs. A later analysis estimated false discovery rates by permuting HLA or CMV assignments 20 times. In a later analysis, co-occurring TCRs were grouped using DBSCAN, with TCRdist sequence similarity added in when clustering inside HLA-allele-positive subsets. Repertoires with fewer than 30,000 or more than 120,000 public chains, plus five repertoires with anomalous nucleotide sharing, were excluded from co-occurrence clustering. Here the immuneACCESS table is served through TCRdb, limited to in-frame sequences with V and J called. Missing clones are a known gap in these copies; in checked studies unresolved V genes cover under half, and the rest lacks a known reason. That table gives V, J and clone size, and the DNA gave D and trimming. The sample table records approximately 150,000 clones; more than 65% of these occur just once. The ten largest clones take up roughly 1.2% of the sample.

The cohort was made up of approximately 670 healthy bone marrow donors. At the time of sampling, all cohort members were nominally healthy, though unrecorded immune exposures were likely present. The donor was CMV seronegative and belonged to the group of approximately 320 seronegative cohort members. A peripheral blood sample was provided by each donor, and peripheral blood mononuclear cells were used for TCR beta sequencing. The Qiagen DNeasy Blood Extraction Kit was used to extract genomic DNA from the blood cell samples. This TCR derives from a woman between 50 and 59 years old in good health and CMV-seronegative. The sequencing sample was made of PBMCs.

The DNA sequence reads TGCGCCAGCACCATAGGACAGGGATACAATGAGCAGTTCTTC. Its amino acids are CASTIGQGYNEQFF. Recombination linked TRBV5-1 to TRBJ2-1; the junction holds 8 bases that match TRBD1. Taken from the germline V gene, the CDR1 and CDR2 loops are SGHRS and YFSETQ. From V the trimming removes 6 bases and from J it removes 4 bases, while the gene matches leave 6 bases of the junction unaccounted for. From its cysteine to its phenylalanine, the CDR3 spans 14 amino acids. Left in the record is the CDR3 DNA by itself, 42 bases read in frame from the first base.